This passage covers 26 T cell receptor beta chains from one sample sequenced in a study of blood T cell repertoires in COVID-19. Using immunoSEQ multiplex PCR, the repertoire was profiled, and TCRdb retains in-frame clones only, with some absent. The sample contains 180,000 or so clones, approximately 85% of which appear only once. The sequencing input was peripheral blood. The receptors come from a human donor with active or convalescent COVID-19. The donor label of this sample is uncertain.

Turning to this clone: This CDR3 is also generated by other DNA sequences in the sample. J is TRBJ2-1 and V is TRBV6-5; 11 positions agree with TRBD2. This CDR3 is 13 amino acids long. Per germline, CDR1 MNHEY and CDR2 SVGAGI. The CDR3 sequence: CASGTSGYNEQFF. In nucleotides, the CDR3 is TGTGCATCCGGGACTAGCGGATACAATGAGCAGTTCTTC.

This clone came up once. This chain joins TRBV6-2 or TRBV6-3 and TRBJ2-3; TRBD2 agrees at 9 bases. CDR1 and CDR2 (germline): MNHEY, SVGEGT. V dropped 5 bases and J dropped 0; count of bases not matched to a gene: 3. The CDR3 sequence is 15 residues long. The CDR3 loop reads CASSLGLASTDTQYF. CDR3 nucleotides: TGTGCCAGCAGTCTGGGACTAGCTAGCACAGATACGCAGTATTTT.

The chain couples TRBV9 to TRBJ2-2; TRBD1 agrees at 7 bases. CDR3 length: 13 residues. The junction had 2 bases not matched to a gene; V was cut back by 2 bases and J by 7 bases. Germline values: CDR1 SGDLS, CDR2 YYNGEE. CDR3 in amino acids: CASSVDRVGELFF. CDR3 bases: TGTGCCAGCAGCGTCGACAGGGTCGGGGAGCTGTTTTTT.

This chain connects TRBV11-3 to TRBJ2-2; a weak D match, TRBD2 (5 bases). Trimming pared 6 bases from V and 6 bases from J, leaving 8 bases between. The CDR3 consists of 12 residues. The germline V gene encodes CDR1 SGHNT and CDR2 YENEEA. The CDR3 loop reads CASRRVSGELFF. CDR3 coding DNA: TGTGCCAGCAGGAGGGTGTCCGGGGAGCTGTTTTTT. Together with reference TRBV11-3 and TRBJ2-2, the CDR3 gives the full variable domain: EAGVVQSPRYKIIEKKQPVAFWCNPISGHNTLYWYLQNLGQGPELLIRYENEEAVDDSQLPKDRFSAERLKGVDSTLKIQPAELGDSAVYLCASRRVSGELFFGEGSRLTVL.

This rearrangement joins TRBV27 to TRBJ2-3, with 11 bases that match TRBD2. Trimming took 5 bases from V and 5 from J; bases not matched to a gene: 0. Germline loops: CDR1 MNHEY, CDR2 SMNVEV (reference sequence). The CDR3 sequence is 13 residues long. The DNA for the CDR3 is TGTGCCAGCAGTGGACTAGCGGGAGATACGCAGTATTTT. It yields the protein CASSGLAGDTQYF.

The chain joins TRBV19 to TRBJ2-1; 14 bases are a match to TRBD2. The ends lost 11 bases at V and 9 bases at J; junction bases unmatched: 21. The CDR3 consists of 18 residues. The germline CDR1 and CDR2 sequences are LNHDA and SQIVND (reference sequence). The DNA of the CDR3 is TGTGCCTCCGCAGGGGTCCTCGGGACTAGCGGGAGTGGGGGTGAGCAGTTCTTC. It is translated as CASAGVLGTSGSGGEQFF. The variable domain in full, completed from reference TRBV19 and TRBJ2-1, reads DGGITQSPKYLFRKEGQNVTLSCEQNLNHDAMYWYRQDPGQGLRLIYYSQIVNDFQKGDIAEGYSVSREKKESFPLTVTSAQKNPTAFYLCASAGVLGTSGSGGEQFFGPGTRLTVL.

This clone was recorded at least ten times. This CDR3 reads CASSPPDQGAVVAAEQYF. The CDR3 bases are TGTGCCAGCTCTCCGCCCGACCAGGGTGCGGTGGTAGCGGCCGAGCAGTACTTC. The J gene is TRBJ2-7, the V gene TRBV18; D is possibly TRBD2 (6 bases). V was shortened by 6 bases and J by 6 bases, with 30 bases between the two germline ends. The CDR3 covers 18 residues. The germline gives CDR1 KGHSH, CDR2 LQKENI.

The chain combines TRBV24-1 with TRBJ1-4; 9 bases match TRBD1. In germline, CDR1 is KGHDR, CDR2 SFDVKD. V shed 1 base, J shed 6 bases, and the junction held 2 bases outside the gene matches. The CDR3 covers 15 residues. CDR3 sequence reads: CATSDFRTGDEKLFF. In DNA, the CDR3 is TGTGCCACCAGTGATTTCAGGACAGGGGATGAAAAACTGTTTTTT.

The CDR3, as DNA: TGTGCCAGTAGTGTGGCCTCGGGGTACGCTATAGACACCATATATTTT. Amino acid sequence: CASSVASGYAIDTIYF. V is TRBV19 and J is TRBJ1-3, with unresolved D. V lost 5 bases and J lost 8, with 22 bases in between. Germline-derived CDR1 and CDR2 are LNHDA and SQIVND (reference sequence). The CDR3 is made up of 16 amino acids.

This chain uses TRBV11-3 with TRBJ2-7, with 9 nucleotides matching TRBD1. The CDR3 length is 15 residues. With V trimmed by 5 bases and J by 5 bases, 10 bases remained unmatched. Germline V gives CDR1 SGHNT, CDR2 YENEEA. The CDR3 bases are TGTGCCAGCAGCCCTTCCGGGACAGGGCACAACGAGCAGTACTTC. It codes for CASSPSGTGHNEQYF.

The chain links TRBV7-2 to TRBJ2-1, with 15 bases matching TRBD2. The V and J ends lost 0 bases and 4 bases, in that order; junction bases with no gene match: 4. This CDR3 region has 18 residues. Germline CDR1 is SGHTA and CDR2 is FQGNSA. CDR3 sequence (DNA): TGTGCCAGCAGCTTAGCGAGGACTAGCGGGGGGGAGTACAATGAGCAGTTCTTC. It encodes CASSLARTSGGEYNEQFF.

The chain carries TRBV28 and TRBJ1-5, with a possible D match to TRBD1 (5 bases). This CDR3 region has 14 residues. Trimming shortened V by 4 bases and J by 2 bases, and 9 bases separated the two germline ends. CDR1 MDHEN and CDR2 SYDVKM come from the germline V gene. The CDR3 coding sequence is TGTGCCAGCAGTTGGGGGGACGGCAATCAGCCCCAGCATTTT. Translated: CASSWGDGNQPQHF.

The CDR3 DNA is TGTGCCAGCACCTTAGGTGGGGCTCACAACGAGCAGTACTTC. The encoded protein is CASTLGGAHNEQYF. The chain couples TRBV6-1 to TRBJ2-7; possible D gene TRBD1, 5 bases. The CDR3 is made up of 14 amino acids. Germline-derived CDR1 and CDR2 are MNHNS and SASEGT. The V gene lost 7 bases and the J gene lost 5 bases, with 18 bases spanning the gap.

V usage is TRBV6-5 and J usage is TRBJ2-7; 10 nucleotides line up with TRBD1. This CDR3 contains 15 residues. Germline lookup yields CDR1 MNHEY and CDR2 SVGAGI. Trimming removed 7 bases from V and 2 bases from J; junction bases left unmatched: 8. CDR3 nucleotide sequence: TGTGCCAGCAATCCCCCAGGACAGGGGGCCTACGAGCAGTACTTC. It specifies CASNPPGQGAYEQYF.

The rearrangement uses TRBV12-3 or TRBV12-4 and TRBJ2-1; 9 bases are shared with TRBD2. Losses at the gene ends were 6 bases for V and 6 bases for J; bases not matched to a gene: 3. The CDR3 runs 13 residues. The CDR3 nucleotides read TGTGCCAGCAGGGGTAGCGGGAGCAATGAGCAGTTCTTC. It is translated as CASRGSGSNEQFF.

CDR3 DNA sequence: TGTGCCAGCTCACCTTTAGCGGGCCCCTACAATGAGCAGTTCTTC. This encodes CASSPLAGPYNEQFF. The chain has TRBV18 and TRBJ2-1, with TRBD2 matching 7 bases. The ends lost 3 bases at V and 2 bases at J; junction bases unmatched: 4. The CDR3 is made up of 15 amino acids. Per germline, CDR1 KGHSH and CDR2 LQKENI. The full variable domain, with the rest looked up from reference TRBV18 and TRBJ2-1, is NAGVMQNPRHLVRRRGQEARLRCSPMKGHSHVYWYRQLPEEGLKFMVYLQKENIIDESGMPKERFSAEFPKEGPSILRIQQVVRGDSAAYFCASSPLAGPYNEQFFGPGTRLTVL.

The V gene is TRBV6-5, the J gene TRBJ2-3; 7 bases align to TRBD2. V lost 7 bases, J lost 3 bases, and 10 bases stayed unmatched. The CDR3 length is 15 residues. Per germline, CDR1 MNHEY and CDR2 SVGAGI. The CDR3 sequence: CASTPTSSFTDTQYF. In nucleotides, the CDR3 is TGTGCCAGCACCCCGACTAGCTCCTTTACAGATACGCAGTATTTT.

The chain is built from TRBV12-5 and TRBJ1-3; TRBD1 matches 9 bases. Germline trimming cut 4 bases from V and 5 bases from J; bases unmatched to any gene: 6. Germline loops: CDR1 LGHNT, CDR2 FRNRAP. CDR3 length equals 15 residues. The CDR3 loop reads CASGSQGAGRNTIYF. Here the CDR3 DNA reads TGTGCTAGTGGTTCACAGGGGGCTGGGAGAAACACCATATATTTT.

V gene TRBV7-9 combines with J gene TRBJ2-2; 7 bases fit TRBD2. The CDR3 is 15 residues long. Germline V lookup: CDR1 SEHNR, CDR2 FQNEAQ (reference sequence). J lost 3 bases, V lost 0 bases, and 1 base had no gene match. DNA of the CDR3: TGTGCCAGCAGCTTAGCCCTAGCGGACACCGGGGAGCTGTTTTTT. This sequence encodes CASSLALADTGELFF.

The chain carries TRBV4-2 and TRBJ2-1; a weak D match, TRBD1 (6 bases). Germline V gene sequence: CDR1 LGHNA, CDR2 YNFKEQ. This CDR3 region has 16 residues. V was cut by 7 bases and J by 7 bases, with 23 bases left in between. The CDR3 loop is CASTGVGDKELNEQFF. The DNA of the CDR3 is TGTGCCAGCACCGGAGTAGGGGACAAAGAGTTAAATGAGCAGTTCTTC.

J is TRBJ2-7 and V is TRBV28; D is uncertain. Germline V gene lookup returns CDR1 MDHEN and CDR2 SYDVKM. V dropped 1 base and J dropped 5 bases, with 9 bases sitting between them. This CDR3 has 13 amino acids. This chain's CDR3 is CASSLSRRHEQYF. CDR3 sequence (DNA): TGTGCCAGCAGTTTATCTAGGAGACACGAGCAGTACTTC.

The rearrangement links TRBV7-7 to TRBJ2-3; D unclear. CDR1 is SSHAT, CDR2 FNYEAQ, per germline (reference sequence). Trimming left V 3 bases short and J 2 bases short, with 12 bases between. The CDR3 is made up of 15 amino acids. DNA of the CDR3: TGTGCCAGCAGCTTGGGCTCCCTCCCCACAGATACGCAGTATTTT. This sequence encodes CASSLGSLPTDTQYF.

The chain is built from TRBV24-1 and TRBJ2-3, with a possible D match to TRBD2 (5 bases). CDR1 and CDR2 (germline): KGHDR, SFDVKD. The CDR3 runs 16 residues. Deletions cut 4 bases from V and 2 bases from J, with 15 bases between. The CDR3 region is CATSDPVPGYTDTQYF. The CDR3 bases are TGTGCCACCAGTGACCCCGTTCCGGGGTACACAGATACGCAGTATTTT.

This rearrangement joins TRBV27 to TRBJ2-7; a possible D gene is TRBD2 (6 bases). V shed 5 bases and J shed 1 base, with 18 bases lying between them. Germline values: CDR1 MNHEY, CDR2 SMNVEV (reference sequence). The CDR3 runs to 16 residues. CDR3 protein: CASSTGLPSASYEQYF. CDR3 coding DNA: TGTGCCAGCAGTACCGGACTACCGAGCGCGTCCTACGAGCAGTACTTC.

The chain has TRBV20-1 and TRBJ2-5, with 9 bases matching TRBD1. The V gene's germline CDR1 is DFQATT and CDR2 SNEGSKA (reference sequence). V was pared by 3 bases and J by 5 bases, with 19 bases of the junction left unmatched. This CDR3 is built from 18 residues. CDR3 amino acids: CSASRDRVSSRWGETQYF. CDR3 DNA: TGCAGTGCTAGTAGGGACAGGGTGTCCAGCCGATGGGGGGAGACCCAGTACTTC.

The chain combines TRBV24-1 with TRBJ2-7; a weak D match, TRBD1 (5 bases). The CDR3 totals 13 residues. Germline V gene data show CDR1 as KGHDR and CDR2 as SFDVKD. The V end lost 2 bases, the J end lost 3 bases, and 7 bases lay between the germline ends. The CDR3 DNA is TGTGCCACCAGTGATTCCCAGGGCTACGAGCAGTACTTC. It translates to CATSDSQGYEQYF.